The 28 T cell receptor beta chains below were found in one sample sequenced in a study of T cell changes during pregnancy in multiple sclerosis. Here immunoSEQ multiplex PCR was the method, and the copy in TCRdb shows in-frame clones only, minus some. The table includes roughly 43,000 clones, 80% to 90% detected once. The sample consisted of CD4+ T cells from peripheral blood mononuclear cells, taken after pregnancy. The receptors here all came from a female donor with multiple sclerosis, enrolled in a pregnancy study.

This clone was seen just once. V usage is TRBV7-2 and J usage is TRBJ2-1; D is ambiguous. This CDR3 is built from 17 residues. The germline V gene has CDR1 SGHTA and CDR2 FQGNSA. Between the trimmed V and J ends, which lost 5 bases and 0 bases, there was a span of 17 bases. The CDR3 reads CASSPRRQPSSYNEQFF. CDR3 DNA sequence: TGTGCCAGCAGCCCAAGGCGGCAGCCAAGCTCCTACAATGAGCAGTTCTTC.

This clone was seen a single time. This chain uses TRBV30 with TRBJ1-4; D gene unclear. Germline V CDR1 and CDR2: GTSNPN, SVGIG (reference sequence). CDR3 length: 14 amino acids. V lost 1 base to trimming and J lost 6 bases, with 12 bases between them. CDR3 bases: TGTGCCTGGAGTGGACATTATAAGGATGAAAAACTGTTTTTT. It codes for CAWSGHYKDEKLFF.

The genes are TRBV5-4 and TRBJ2-6; D uncertain. Germline values: CDR1 SGHNT, CDR2 YYREEE (reference sequence). This CDR3 comprises 14 residues. V was pared by 1 base and J by 3 bases, with 5 bases between. The CDR3 DNA follows: TGTGCCAGCAGCTTGTCCTTTGGGGCCAACGTCCTGACTTTC. Encoded protein: CASSLSFGANVLTF.

The CDR3 nucleotides read TGTGCCAGCTCACCGGGGACAGTTTACACAGATACGCAGTATTTT. Translating gives CASSPGTVYTDTQYF. J is TRBJ2-3 and V is TRBV18, with TRBD1 matching over 7 bases. Trimming at V came to 3 bases and at J to 2 bases, leaving 5 bases not matched to a gene. This CDR3 region has 15 residues. Germline values: CDR1 KGHSH, CDR2 LQKENI.

The J gene is TRBJ2-5, the V gene TRBV29-1; 14 bases match TRBD2. This CDR3 has 16 amino acids. V shed 8 bases, J shed 5 bases, and the junction held 13 bases outside the gene matches. CDR1 is SQVTM and CDR2 is ANQGSEA in the germline V gene. The CDR3 coding sequence is TGCAGCAATCCGGGACTAGCGGGAGAGAGGAGGGAGACCCAGTACTTC. Its protein product is CSNPGLAGERRETQYF. Together with reference TRBV29-1 and TRBJ2-5, the CDR3 gives the full variable domain: SAVISQKPSRDICQRGTSLTIQCQVDSQVTMMFWYRQQPGQSLTLIATANQGSEATYESGFVIDKFPISRPNLTFSTLTVSNMSPEDSSIYLCSNPGLAGERRETQYFGPGTRLLVL.

This clone was picked up one time. The rearrangement joins TRBV5-1 to TRBJ1-5, with TRBD1 matching over 7 bases. This CDR3 has 15 amino acids. With 4 bases clipped from V and 8 bases from J, the junction kept 12 bases outside the gene matches. CDR1 is SGHRS and CDR2 is YFSETQ in the germline V gene. The CDR3 protein is CASSPGTAAIEPQHF. Written as DNA, the CDR3 is TGCGCCAGCAGCCCGGGGACAGCGGCGATCGAGCCCCAGCATTTT.

This clone was picked up a small number of times. J is TRBJ2-7 and V is TRBV7-2; 10 positions agree with TRBD2. In germline, CDR1 is SGHTA, CDR2 FQGNSA. The V and J ends lost 5 bases and 2 bases, in that order; junction bases with no gene match: 3. The length of the CDR3 is 14 residues. For the CDR3, the DNA is TGTGCCAGCAGCCGGACTAGCGGCCCCTACGAGCAGTACTTC. Its protein product is CASSRTSGPYEQYF.

The V call is TRBV10-2, the J call TRBJ1-1, with D possibly TRBD1 on 5 matching bases. This CDR3 comprises 14 residues. With 6 bases removed from V and 5 bases from J, the gap between germline ends came to 16 bases. Germline V gives CDR1 WSHSY, CDR2 SAAADI. The CDR3 region is CASSGLQGGTEAFF. CDR3 DNA: TGCGCCAGCAGCGGACTGCAGGGAGGGACTGAAGCTTTCTTT.

In this sample, this clone turned up once. The rearrangement uses TRBV11-2 and TRBJ2-3; maybe TRBD2 (7 bases). Germline V gene sequence: CDR1 SGHAT, CDR2 FQNNGV. The CDR3 is 16 amino acids. V dropped 0 bases and J dropped 2 bases, with 12 bases sitting between them. CDR3 sequence (DNA): TGTGCCAGCAGCTTAGAAGGGGGGGGTTTCACAGATACGCAGTATTTT. It codes for CASSLEGGGFTDTQYF.

The genes are TRBV6-5 and TRBJ1-5; TRBD1 is a possible D gene (6 bases). Trimming pared 4 bases from V and 5 bases from J, leaving 9 bases between. Germline lookup yields CDR1 MNHEY and CDR2 SVGAGI. There are 13 residues in the CDR3. The DNA of the CDR3 is TGTGCCAGCAGTTCGGACAGCCATCAGCCCCAGCATTTT. Amino acid sequence: CASSSDSHQPQHF.

V usage is TRBV5-1 and J usage is TRBJ2-7, with 8 bases fitting TRBD1. Losses at the gene ends were 8 bases for V and 7 bases for J; bases not matched to a gene: 17. The CDR3 consists of 15 residues. Germline CDR1 and CDR2: SGHRS and YFSETQ. The CDR3 DNA follows: TGCGCCAGTTACCCCACAGGGGGAACAAATTCGGAGCAGTACTTC. This codes for CASYPTGGTNSEQYF.

Note on this clone: The junction departs from the called germline gene at one end, perhaps through a read error. V is TRBV7-8 and J is TRBJ2-4, with unresolved D. This CDR3 has 12 residues. Germline loops: CDR1 SGHVS, CDR2 FQNEAQ. CDR3 in DNA: TGTGCCAGCAGCTTAGCCGAAAACATTCAGTACTTC. Its protein is CASSLAENIQYF.

The chain has TRBV18 and TRBJ2-2, with TRBD1 as a possible D gene (6 bases). CDR3 size: 15 residues. Trimming pared 3 bases from V and 3 bases from J, leaving 11 bases between. Per germline, CDR1 KGHSH and CDR2 LQKENI. The CDR3 sequence is CASSPQGRDTGELFF. The CDR3 DNA sequence: TGTGCCAGCTCACCCCAGGGGAGAGACACCGGGGAGCTGTTTTTT.

The chain combines TRBV4-1 with TRBJ2-7, with 9 bases lining up with TRBD1. The germline V gene encodes CDR1 MGHRA and CDR2 YSYEKL. This CDR3 spans 13 amino acids. The J segment lost 6 bases and the V segment lost 2 bases, leaving 2 bases of the junction unmatched. The CDR3 coding sequence is TGCGCCAGCAGCCAACCGACAGGGGGCGAGCAGTACTTC. This codes for CASSQPTGGEQYF.

The rearrangement uses TRBV18 and TRBJ1-2; 7 bases agree with TRBD1. Germline CDR1 KGHSH, CDR2 LQKENI. V lost 4 bases to trimming and J lost 3 bases; unmatched junction nucleotides: 5. The CDR3 covers 14 residues. CDR3 amino acids: CASSRDSQDYGYTF. The CDR3 nucleotides are TGTGCCAGCTCACGGGACAGCCAGGACTATGGCTACACCTTC.

V and J are TRBV5-6 and TRBJ2-1, with a tentative D call TRBD2 (6 bases). Trimming took 3 bases from V and 6 from J, leaving 13 bases between them. This CDR3 has 14 residues. CDR1 is SGHDT and CDR2 is YYEEEE in the germline V gene. The chain's CDR3 is CASSSTLASNEQFF. CDR3 DNA sequence: TGTGCCAGCAGCTCTACTCTAGCGTCCAATGAGCAGTTCTTC.

The V gene is TRBV19, the J gene TRBJ2-7, with TRBD1 matching over 8 bases. Per germline, CDR1 LNHDA and CDR2 SQIVND (reference sequence). J was trimmed by 5 bases and V by 1 base; bases with no gene match: 4. This CDR3 is 14 amino acids long. The CDR3 DNA follows: TGTGCCAGTAGTATAGCCAGGGGGCGTGACGAGCAGTACTTC. Protein sequence: CASSIARGRDEQYF. The full variable domain, in which reference TRBV19 and TRBJ2-7 provide the parts outside the CDR3, is DGGITQSPKYLFRKEGQNVTLSCEQNLNHDAMYWYRQDPGQGLRLIYYSQIVNDFQKGDIAEGYSVSREKKESFPLTVTSAQKNPTAFYLCASSIARGRDEQYFGPGTRLTVT.

The J gene is TRBJ1-1, the V gene TRBV28; 9 bases fit TRBD1. The CDR3 length is 15 residues. J lost 6 bases, V lost 2 bases, and 7 bases had no gene match. CDR1 is MDHEN, CDR2 SYDVKM, per germline. The CDR3 reads CASSLGGQGGSEAFF. DNA for the CDR3: TGTGCCAGCAGTTTAGGGGGACAGGGAGGATCTGAAGCTTTCTTT.

The J gene is TRBJ1-1, the V gene TRBV5-4; the D gene is possibly TRBD1 (5 bases). V was shortened by 3 bases and J by 3 bases, with 9 bases between the two germline ends. This CDR3 region has 13 residues. Germline CDR1 is SGHNT and CDR2 is YYREEE (reference sequence). The CDR3 region has the DNA TGTGCCAGCAGCTCTGCAGGGTACACTGAAGCTTTCTTT. Protein: CASSSAGYTEAFF.

This clone was seen a few times. V gene TRBV28 combines with J gene TRBJ1-1; 11 positions agree with TRBD1. The ends lost 4 bases at V and 5 bases at J; junction bases unmatched: 3. The germline V gene has CDR1 MDHEN and CDR2 SYDVKM. CDR3 length equals 14 residues. CDR3 loop: CASSSGQGGTEAFF. CDR3 DNA: TGTGCCAGCAGTTCGGGACAGGGGGGGACTGAAGCTTTCTTT.

This clone was seen a single time. The chain carries TRBV27 and TRBJ1-3; no clear D gene. Trimming stripped 2 bases from V and 2 bases from J, with 4 bases between. Germline V lookup: CDR1 MNHEY, CDR2 SMNVEV (reference sequence). The CDR3 extends over 13 amino acids. CDR3 region: CASSLQTGNTIYF. Here the CDR3 DNA reads TGTGCCAGCAGTTTACAAACTGGAAACACCATATATTTT.

J is TRBJ2-1 and V is TRBV28; 10 positions agree with TRBD2. CDR1 is MDHEN, CDR2 SYDVKM, per germline. V gave up 7 bases and J gave up 5 bases; unmatched junction bases: 11. The CDR3 extends over 16 amino acids. In DNA form, the CDR3 reads TGTGCCAGCAACCCGGCAAGGACTAGCGGTAACAATGAGCAGTTCTTC. Amino acid sequence: CASNPARTSGNNEQFF.

This chain uses TRBV11-2 with TRBJ2-1; 11 bases match TRBD2. V shed 0 bases and J 13 bases; nucleotides not matched to a gene: 5. This CDR3 comprises 14 residues. CDR1 is SGHAT, CDR2 FQNNGV, per germline. The CDR3 DNA reads as TGTGCCAGCAGCTTAGAACGACTAGCGGGAAGTCAGTTCTTC. It translates to CASSLERLAGSQFF.

This chain joins TRBV27 and TRBJ2-2; 12 bases line up with TRBD2. V shed 5 bases, J shed 2 bases, and the junction held 9 bases outside the gene matches. Per the germline V gene, CDR1 is MNHEY and CDR2 is SMNVEV (reference sequence). The CDR3 is 18 amino acids. CDR3 nucleotides: TGTGCCAGCAGTATAAGACTAGCGGGAGTGGCAAACACCGGGGAGCTGTTTTTT. This gives the protein CASSIRLAGVANTGELFF.

V and J are TRBV5-1 and TRBJ1-1; D remains ambiguous. The CDR3 loop spans 14 amino acids. V dropped 2 bases and J dropped 1 base, with 9 bases sitting between them. Germline assignment: CDR1 SGHRS and CDR2 YFSETQ. The CDR3 is CASSFGQENTEAFF. DNA of the CDR3: TGCGCCAGCAGCTTCGGTCAGGAGAACACTGAAGCTTTCTTT.

The chain recombines TRBV7-2 with TRBJ2-5; D might be TRBD1 (5 bases). V was clipped by 1 base and J by 6 bases, with 15 bases between them. Germline CDR1 reads SGHTA; CDR2 reads FQGNSA. The CDR3 is 15 residues long. This CDR3 is CASSLVAGNTQTQYF. In DNA, the CDR3 is TGTGCCAGCAGCTTAGTTGCAGGGAATACTCAGACCCAGTACTTC.

The rearrangement links TRBV2 to TRBJ2-1; 10 bases match TRBD2. The V gene's germline CDR1 is SNHLY and CDR2 FYNNEI. There are 14 residues in the CDR3. Trimming cost V 4 bases and J 4 bases; bases outside gene matches: 1. In nucleotides, the CDR3 is TGTGCCAGCAGTGGGACTAGCGGATACAATGAGCAGTTCTTC. This codes for CASSGTSGYNEQFF.

The J gene is TRBJ2-5, the V gene TRBV5-5, with D possibly being TRBD1 (5 bases). Germline CDR1 and CDR2: SGHKS and YYEKEE (reference sequence). V lost 0 bases and J 5 bases, leaving 20 bases between the germline ends. The CDR3 contains 17 residues. In nucleotides, the CDR3 is TGTGCCAGCAGCTTGGTAGTACAGGACCCCGTAGGCGAGACCCAGTACTTC. This translates into CASSLVVQDPVGETQYF.